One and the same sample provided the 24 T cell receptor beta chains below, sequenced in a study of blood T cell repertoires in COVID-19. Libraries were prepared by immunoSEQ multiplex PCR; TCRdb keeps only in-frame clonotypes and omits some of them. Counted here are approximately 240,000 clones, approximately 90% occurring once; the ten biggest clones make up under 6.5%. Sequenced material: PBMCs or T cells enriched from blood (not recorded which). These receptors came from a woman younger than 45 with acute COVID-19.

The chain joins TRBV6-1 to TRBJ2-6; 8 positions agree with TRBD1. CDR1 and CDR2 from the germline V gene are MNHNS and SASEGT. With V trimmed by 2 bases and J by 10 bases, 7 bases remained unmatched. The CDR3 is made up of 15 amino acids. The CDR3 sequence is CASSETGTGGNVLTF. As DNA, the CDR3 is TGTGCCAGCAGTGAAACCGGGACAGGCGGTAACGTCCTGACTTTC.

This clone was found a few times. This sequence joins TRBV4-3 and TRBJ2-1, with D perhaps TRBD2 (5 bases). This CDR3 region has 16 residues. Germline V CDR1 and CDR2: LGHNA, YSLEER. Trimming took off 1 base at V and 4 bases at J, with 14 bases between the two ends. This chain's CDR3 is CASSQVRSGPYNEQFF. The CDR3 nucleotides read TGCGCCAGCAGCCAAGTCCGCAGCGGACCGTACAATGAGCAGTTCTTC.

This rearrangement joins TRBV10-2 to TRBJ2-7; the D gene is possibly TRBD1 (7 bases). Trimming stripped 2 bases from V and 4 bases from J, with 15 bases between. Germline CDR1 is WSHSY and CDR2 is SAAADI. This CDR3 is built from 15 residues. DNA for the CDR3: TGCGCCAGCAGTGAGGGAGGGGGCCTCCATTACGAGCAGTACTTC. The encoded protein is CASSEGGGLHYEQYF.

This chain's CDR3 is CASSLDGHYGYTF. The CDR3 coding sequence is TGTGCCAGCAGCTTGGACGGTCACTATGGCTACACCTTC. V gene TRBV5-5 combines with J gene TRBJ1-2; D is uncertain. Germline V gene sequence: CDR1 SGHKS, CDR2 YYEKEE (reference sequence). The CDR3 consists of 13 residues. V dropped 0 bases and J dropped 3 bases, with 6 bases sitting between them.

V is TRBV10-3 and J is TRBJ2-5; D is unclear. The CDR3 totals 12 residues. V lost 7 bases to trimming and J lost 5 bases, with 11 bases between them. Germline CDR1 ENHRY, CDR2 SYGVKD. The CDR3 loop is CAINTPGETQYF. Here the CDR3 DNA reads TGTGCCATCAACACCCCCGGGGAGACCCAGTACTTC.

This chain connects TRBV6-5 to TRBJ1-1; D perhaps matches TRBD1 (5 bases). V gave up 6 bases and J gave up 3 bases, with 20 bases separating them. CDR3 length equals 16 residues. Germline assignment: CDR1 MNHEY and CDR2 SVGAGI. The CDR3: CASSYRTNPFHTEAFF. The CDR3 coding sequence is TGTGCCAGCAGCTACAGGACAAACCCCTTCCACACTGAAGCTTTCTTT.

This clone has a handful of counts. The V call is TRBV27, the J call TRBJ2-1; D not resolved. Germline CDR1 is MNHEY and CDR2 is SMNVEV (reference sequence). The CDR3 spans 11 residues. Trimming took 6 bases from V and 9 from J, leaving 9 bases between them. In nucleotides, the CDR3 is TGTGCCAGCAGGGTCGGCGGTGAGCAGTTCTTC. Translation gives CASRVGGEQFF.

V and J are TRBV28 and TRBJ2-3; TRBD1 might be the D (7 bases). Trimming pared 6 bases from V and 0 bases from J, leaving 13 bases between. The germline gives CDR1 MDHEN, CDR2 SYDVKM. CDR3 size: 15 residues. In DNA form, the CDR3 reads TGTGCCAGCAGCCTACAGGGGAGGAGCACAGATACGCAGTATTTT. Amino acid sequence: CASSLQGRSTDTQYF.

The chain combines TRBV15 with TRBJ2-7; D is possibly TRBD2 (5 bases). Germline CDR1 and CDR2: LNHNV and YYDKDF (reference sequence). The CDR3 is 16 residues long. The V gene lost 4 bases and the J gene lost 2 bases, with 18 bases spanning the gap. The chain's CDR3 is CATSTPPGIPPYEQYF. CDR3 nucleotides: TGTGCCACCAGCACACCCCCGGGGATACCACCCTACGAGCAGTACTTC.

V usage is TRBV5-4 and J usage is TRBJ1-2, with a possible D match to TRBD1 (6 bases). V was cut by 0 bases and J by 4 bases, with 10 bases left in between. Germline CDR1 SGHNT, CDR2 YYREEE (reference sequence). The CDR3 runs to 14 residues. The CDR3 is CASSLDRGSYGYTF. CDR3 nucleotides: TGTGCCAGCAGCTTGGATAGGGGGTCCTATGGCTACACCTTC.

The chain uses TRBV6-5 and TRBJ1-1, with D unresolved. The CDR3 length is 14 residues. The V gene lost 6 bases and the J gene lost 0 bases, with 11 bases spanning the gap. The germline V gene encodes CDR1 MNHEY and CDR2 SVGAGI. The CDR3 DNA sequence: TGTGCCAGCAGAAGGATGGAGATGAACACTGAAGCTTTCTTT. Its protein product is CASRRMEMNTEAFF.

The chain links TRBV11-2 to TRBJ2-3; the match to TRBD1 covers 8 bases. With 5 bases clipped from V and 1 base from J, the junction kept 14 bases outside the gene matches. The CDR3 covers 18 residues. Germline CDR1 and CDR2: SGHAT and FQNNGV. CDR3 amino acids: CASSADIGQGGGTDTQYF. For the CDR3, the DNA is TGTGCCAGCAGCGCTGACATCGGACAGGGAGGCGGCACAGATACGCAGTATTTT.

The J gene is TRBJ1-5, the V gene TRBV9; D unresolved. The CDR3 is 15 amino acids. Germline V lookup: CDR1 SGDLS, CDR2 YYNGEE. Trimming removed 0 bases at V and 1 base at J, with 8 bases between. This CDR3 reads CASSVGVLSNQPQHF. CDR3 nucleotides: TGTGCCAGCAGCGTAGGAGTCCTAAGCAATCAGCCCCAGCATTTT.

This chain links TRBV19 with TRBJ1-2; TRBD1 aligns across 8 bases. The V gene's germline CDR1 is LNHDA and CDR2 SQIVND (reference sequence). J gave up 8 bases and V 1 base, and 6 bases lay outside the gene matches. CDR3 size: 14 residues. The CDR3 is CASSIVARGRGYTF. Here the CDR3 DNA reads TGTGCCAGTAGTATAGTGGCCAGGGGGCGAGGCTACACCTTC.

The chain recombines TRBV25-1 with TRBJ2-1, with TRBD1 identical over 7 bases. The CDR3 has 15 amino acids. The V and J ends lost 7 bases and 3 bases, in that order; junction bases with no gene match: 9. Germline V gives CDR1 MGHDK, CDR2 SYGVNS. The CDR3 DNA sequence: TGTGCCAGCACGCCTACAGGGGTTGTCTACAATGAGCAGTTCTTC. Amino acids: CASTPTGVVYNEQFF.

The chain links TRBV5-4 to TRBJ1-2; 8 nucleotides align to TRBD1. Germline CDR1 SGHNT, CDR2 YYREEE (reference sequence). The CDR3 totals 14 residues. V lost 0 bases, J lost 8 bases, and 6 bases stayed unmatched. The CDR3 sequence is CASSLAVTGDGYTF. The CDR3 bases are TGTGCCAGCAGCTTGGCCGTGACAGGGGACGGCTACACCTTC.

This CDR3 is CASSLVTQGRMSTEAFF. The CDR3 bases are TGTGCCAGCAGCTTGGTGACTCAGGGTCGGATGAGCACTGAAGCTTTCTTT. The chain has TRBV5-6 and TRBJ1-1, with D maybe TRBD1 (5 bases). V shed 0 bases and J shed 4 bases, with 19 bases lying between them. Germline V gene data show CDR1 as SGHDT and CDR2 as YYEEEE. The CDR3 is 17 amino acids.

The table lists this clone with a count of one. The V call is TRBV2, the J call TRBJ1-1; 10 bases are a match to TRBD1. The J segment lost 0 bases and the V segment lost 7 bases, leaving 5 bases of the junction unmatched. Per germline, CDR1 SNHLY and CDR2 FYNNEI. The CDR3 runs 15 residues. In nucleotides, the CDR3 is TGTGCCAGCAAAGGGGACAGGGGAATGAACACTGAAGCTTTCTTT. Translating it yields CASKGDRGMNTEAFF.

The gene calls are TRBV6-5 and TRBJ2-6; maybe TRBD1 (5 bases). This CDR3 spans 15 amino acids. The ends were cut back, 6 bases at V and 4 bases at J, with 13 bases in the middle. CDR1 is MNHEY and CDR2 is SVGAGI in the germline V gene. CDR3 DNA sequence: TGTGCCAGCAGCACCGACAGTACCGGGGCCAACGTCCTGACTTTC. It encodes CASSTDSTGANVLTF.

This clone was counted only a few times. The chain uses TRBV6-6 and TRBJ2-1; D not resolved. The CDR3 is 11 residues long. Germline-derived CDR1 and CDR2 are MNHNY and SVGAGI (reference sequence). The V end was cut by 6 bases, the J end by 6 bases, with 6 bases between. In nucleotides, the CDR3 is TGTGCCAGCAGCCCCTCCAATGAGCAGTTCTTC. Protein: CASSPSNEQFF.

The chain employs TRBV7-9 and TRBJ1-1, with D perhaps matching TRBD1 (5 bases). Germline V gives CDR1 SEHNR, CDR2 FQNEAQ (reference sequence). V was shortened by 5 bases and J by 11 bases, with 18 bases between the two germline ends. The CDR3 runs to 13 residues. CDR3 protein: CASSPGSRVDAFF. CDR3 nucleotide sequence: TGTGCCAGCAGCCCTGGGTCCAGGGTGGATGCTTTCTTT.

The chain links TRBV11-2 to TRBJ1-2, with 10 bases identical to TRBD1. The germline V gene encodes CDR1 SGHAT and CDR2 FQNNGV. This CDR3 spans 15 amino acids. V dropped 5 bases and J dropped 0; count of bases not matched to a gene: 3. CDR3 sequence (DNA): TGTGCCAGCAGCCAGGGGACAGGGGCTAACTATGGCTACACCTTC. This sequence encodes CASSQGTGANYGYTF.

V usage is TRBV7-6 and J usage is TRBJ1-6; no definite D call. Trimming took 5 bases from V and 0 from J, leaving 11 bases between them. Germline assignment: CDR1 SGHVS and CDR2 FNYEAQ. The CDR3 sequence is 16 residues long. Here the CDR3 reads CASSPRGNSYNSPLHF. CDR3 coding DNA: TGTGCCAGCAGCCCCCGCGGGAACTCCTATAATTCACCCCTCCACTTT.

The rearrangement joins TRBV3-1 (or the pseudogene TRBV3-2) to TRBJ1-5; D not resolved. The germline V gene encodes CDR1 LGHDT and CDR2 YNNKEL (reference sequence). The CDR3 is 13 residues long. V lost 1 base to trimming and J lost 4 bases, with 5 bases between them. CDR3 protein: CASSQGRNQPQHF. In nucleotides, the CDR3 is TGTGCCAGCAGCCAAGGTCGGAATCAGCCCCAGCATTTT.